This T cell receptor beta chain was documented in a study of neurological immune-mediated disorders. Overall study results and limits: Private repertoires in all groups were suggested, as expanded clones shared no CDR3 amino acid sequences across subjects. The multiple sclerosis repertoire cluster was not associated with any clinical or MRI feature. HTLV-1-associated myelopathy had the most TCR clonal expansion, whereas multiple sclerosis had the least (lower than in healthy controls).

V trimming: 6 bases; J trimming: 4 bases; junction bases outside the gene matches: 12. In germline, CDR1 is MNHEY, CDR2 SVGEGT. The CDR3 covers 15 residues. This clonotype was recorded many times. As yet, its antigen is unknown. PBMCs numbering 2 million and stored at -80 C yielded the unsorted libraries. TCRdb called the 5' RACE reads again in MiXCR, with one record for every CDR3 protein. The sample contains 50,000 to 80,000 distinct CDR3 sequences, around 3.1% of which appear only once. Sample: PBMCs. The clonotype originates from a man aged 35-49 years with multiple sclerosis. V and J are TRBV6-2 or TRBV6-3 and TRBJ2-7; the match to TRBD1 covers 7 bases. CDR3 protein: CASSLDRVASYEQYF. The CDR3, as DNA: TGTGCCAGCAGCTTAGACAGGGTAGCATCATACGAGCAGTACTTC.